This TCR beta chain originates from a study of CD8 T cells in Susac syndrome. The CDR3 is made up of 15 amino acids. The trim removed 4 bases at V and 3 bases at J, leaving 10 bases unmatched. CDR1 DFQATT and CDR2 SNEGSKA come from the germline V gene (reference sequence). High-throughput TCR beta sequencing covered peripheral CD8+ and CD4+ T cells. Healthy donors formed controls matched for age and sex. TEMRA cells were FACS-enriched, and CD8+ and CD4+ T cells were isolated negatively. The RNA, about 0.45 to 1 ug, was put through reverse transcription using random hexamers. Multiplex immunoSEQ PCR targeted 54 Vbeta and 13 Jbeta TCR beta segments. TCRdb re-analysed the immunoSEQ multiplex PCR reads in MiXCR, keeping a single row per CDR3 protein. Of 15,000 to 20,000 distinct CDR3 sequences listed, approximately 96% are singletons.

This chain joins TRBV20-1 and TRBJ1-1; TRBD1 matches at 8 bases. This receptor was identified in a human donor in good health. Sequencing was done on a sample of CD8+ T cells from PBMCs. The CDR3 DNA reads TGCAGTGCTACCCGGACAGGGAGTGGGGACACTGAAGCTTTCTTT. This sequence encodes CSATRTGSGDTEAFF.